This entry concerns a single TCR beta chain. Trimming shortened V by 10 bases and J by 1 base, and 10 bases separated the two germline ends. From germline, CDR1 is SNHLY and CDR2 FYNNEI. This CDR3 contains 12 residues. The entry originates in a study of cytotoxic CD8 clonotypes in ibrutinib-treated CLL. Study overall: Patients attained around 25 partial and 2 complete responses; at median approximately 70 months, about 14 remained remitted while approximately 12 progressed.

Profiling relied on immunoSEQ multiplex PCR, and the TCRdb table lists in-frame clones only, not all of them. The data hold about 89,000 clones, with around 73% observed a single time. The sample in question was PBMCs, obtained after 12 months of ibrutinib treatment. The chain links TRBV2 to TRBJ1-1; unclear D gene. The clonotype originates from a human donor with chronic lymphocytic leukemia. The CDR3 is CATSKGNTEAFF. The CDR3 region has the DNA TGTGCCACCTCGAAGGGGAACACTGAAGCTTTCTTT.